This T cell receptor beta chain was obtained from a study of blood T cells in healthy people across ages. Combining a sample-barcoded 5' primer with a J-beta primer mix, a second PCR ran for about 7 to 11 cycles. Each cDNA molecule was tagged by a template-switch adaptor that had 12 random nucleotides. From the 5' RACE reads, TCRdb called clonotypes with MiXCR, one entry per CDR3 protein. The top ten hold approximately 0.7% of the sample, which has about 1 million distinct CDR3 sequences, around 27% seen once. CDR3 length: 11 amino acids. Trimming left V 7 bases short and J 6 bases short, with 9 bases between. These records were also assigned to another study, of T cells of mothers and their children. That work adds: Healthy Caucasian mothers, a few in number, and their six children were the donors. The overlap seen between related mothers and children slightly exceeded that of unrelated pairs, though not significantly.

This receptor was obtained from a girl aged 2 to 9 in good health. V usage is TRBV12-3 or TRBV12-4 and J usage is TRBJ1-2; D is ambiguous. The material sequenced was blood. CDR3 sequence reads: CASNKGNGYTF. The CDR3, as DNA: TGTGCCAGCAACAAAGGGAATGGCTACACCTTC.